This T cell receptor beta chain was found in a study of response to subunit inactivated influenza vaccine. Broader study findings: The authors proposed limited new T cell recruitment per seasonal influenza vaccination.

This clonotype was seen only a few times. Antigen: not known. This CDR3 is built from 14 residues. CDR1 is MNHEY and CDR2 is SMNVEV in the germline V gene (reference sequence). V was cut by 8 bases and J by 6 bases, with 20 bases left in between. TCRdb processed the RT-PCR reads anew with MiXCR; each CDR3 protein has one entry. The sample has more than 550,000 distinct CDR3 sequences; 12% are singletons. The TCR was taken from a man in his fifties who received an inactivated influenza vaccine. The chain uses TRBV27 and TRBJ2-7, with D hard to call. This sample comprised PBMCs from blood, obtained on the day of vaccination. The CDR3 sequence is CASSPGVTPSEQYF. CDR3 bases: TGTGCCAGCTCCCCAGGCGTCACACCTTCCGAGCAGTACTTC.